A selection of T cell receptor beta chains follows, all from one sample in a study of breast tumors, draining lymph nodes, adjacent tissues. TCRdb itself ran the multiplex PCR reads through MiXCR, one entry per CDR3 protein. The data hold fewer than 300,000 distinct CDR3 sequences, with about 30% observed a single time. Sequencing was done on a sample of axillary lymph node tissue. The receptor set was obtained from a female donor with breast cancer. Some clones in this sample may be carry-over from other donors' samples. Both conserved end residues are part of each CDR3. D genes are given only for firm matches. The size field is filled for only some rows; it gives once, few, many or a size class.

len,v_gene,j_gene,d_gene,abundance,CDR3aa,CDR3nt
15,TRBV20-1,TRBJ2-4,TRBD1,many,CSARGGQGAKNIQYF,TGCAGTGCTAGGGGAGGACAGGGGGCCAAAAACATTCAGTACTTC
15,TRBV9,TRBJ2-5,TRBD1,NA,CASSPRTGWGETQYF,TGTGCCAGCAGCCCCCGGACAGGGTGGGGGGAGACCCAGTACTTC
16,TRBV3-1,TRBJ1-4,NA,many,CASSQFFSSTNEKLFF,TGTGCCAGCAGCCAATTTTTTAGTTCGACTAATGAAAAACTGTTTTTT
16,TRBV12-3/TRBV12-4,TRBJ1-5,TRBD1,many,CASSPRTGGLSQPQHF,TGTGCCAGCAGTCCAAGGACAGGGGGCTTAAGTCAGCCCCAGCATTTT
16,TRBV6-5,TRBJ1-6,TRBD1,many,CASTKATGTGFSPLHF,TGTGCCAGCACTAAAGCCACCGGGACAGGGTTTTCACCCCTCCACTTT
19,TRBV11-3,TRBJ2-3,NA,many,CASSLDRGAEGATADTQYF,TGTGCCAGCAGCTTAGATCGCGGGGCAGAGGGAGCGACCGCAGATACGCAGTATTTT
15,TRBV5-1,TRBJ1-2,TRBD1,many,CASSFGDRDNYGYTF,TGCGCCAGCAGCTTTGGAGACAGGGATAACTATGGCTACACCTTC
14,TRBV2,TRBJ1-2,NA,NA,CASSAQEGTYGYTF,TGTGCCAGCAGTGCCCAGGAAGGAACTTATGGCTACACCTTC
16,TRBV7-2,TRBJ2-1,TRBD2,NA,CASSRGAGGPLNEQFF,TGTGCCAGCAGCCGAGGGGCGGGAGGGCCGTTAAATGAGCAGTTCTTC
16,TRBV7-9,TRBJ1-6,TRBD1,NA,CASSLASGTGNSPLHF,TGTGCCAGCAGCTTAGCCTCCGGGACAGGCAATTCACCCCTCCACTTT
13,TRBV25-1,TRBJ2-7,NA,many,CASSKQGTHEQYF,TGTGCCAGCAGTAAACAGGGTACCCACGAGCAGTACTTC
15,TRBV7-2,TRBJ1-4,NA,many,CASSLGWGLDEKLFF,TGTGCCAGCAGCTTAGGCTGGGGCTTAGATGAAAAACTGTTTTTT
16,TRBV10-3,TRBJ2-1,NA,many,CAISDRLASANNEQFF,TGTGCCATCAGTGATAGGTTAGCTAGCGCCAACAATGAGCAGTTCTTC
12,TRBV2,TRBJ2-7,NA,many,CASRSPPYEQYF,TGTGCCAGCAGGTCGCCGCCTTACGAGCAGTACTTC
13,TRBV9,TRBJ1-6,NA,many,CASSVASNSPLHF,TGTGCCAGCAGCGTGGCCTCTAATTCACCCCTCCACTTT
13,TRBV11-3,TRBJ2-7,NA,many,CASSRRGPYEQYF,TGTGCCAGCAGCCGCCGGGGCCCCTACGAGCAGTACTTC
16,TRBV5-1,TRBJ2-7,TRBD2,NA,CASSLGPSGGTYEQYF,TGCGCCAGCAGCCTCGGGCCTAGCGGAGGAACCTACGAGCAGTACTTC